A single TCR beta chain is shown here with its context. Its antigen remains unidentified. Produced via immunoSEQ multiplex PCR; TCRdb's table is partial and in-frame only. The sample shows fewer than 25,000 clones, nearly 85% of them seen only once. The sample is drawn from a study of OX40 agonist ivuxolimab in advanced cancers. In the study overall: Among those treated, three patients had partial responses, one with hepatocellular carcinoma and two with cutaneous melanoma. Notes on the study in general: There was clonal expansion of CD4+ and CD8+ blood T cells by week 6 at 0.1 to 3.0 mg/kg. The average count of expanded clones was higher among CD8+ T cells than among CD4+.

With autoimmune disease history or systemic immunosuppression, patients were excluded. Between the trimmed V and J ends, which lost 4 bases and 4 bases, there was a span of 4 bases. Germline V gene sequence: CDR1 MNHEY, CDR2 SVGAGI. This CDR3 has 11 residues. Source: CD4+ or CD8+ T cells sorted from blood, taken in a trial of the OX40 agonist ivuxolimab. The origin of this receptor is an adult with an advanced solid tumor such as melanoma, head and neck, liver or kidney cancer. This rearrangement joins TRBV6-5 to TRBJ1-1; D gene uncertain. CDR3 nucleotides: TGTGCCAGCAGTTCGATCACTGAAGCTTTCTTT. Encoded protein: CASSSITEAFF.